This TCR beta chain was sequenced during a study of T cells in Graves' hyperthyroidism and ophthalmopathy. About the research overall: Blood was drawn when the patient was first diagnosed and still untreated. Broader study findings: Blood held most thyroid clonotypes expanded above 0.001 frequency. By a 13 V-J model, ophthalmopathy was set apart from stable hyperthyroidism.

This clonotype was seen repeatedly, ten times or more. The target antigen is unknown. RNA transcripts yielded amplified TCR beta CDR3 regions. Researchers ran a first-round RT-PCR on the TCR CDR3 using the HTBI primer set. TCRdb reprocessed the multiplex PCR reads with MiXCR, giving one entry per CDR3 protein. The table has around 350,000 distinct CDR3 sequences, nearly 15% seen once. Exclusion of a patient resulted from uncontrolled infection, other autoimmune disease, pregnancy or lactation. With 2 bases clipped from V and 3 bases from J, the junction kept 9 bases outside the gene matches. Germline loops: CDR1 MDHEN, CDR2 SYDVKM. The CDR3 has 16 amino acids.

The clonotype originates from an older woman with Graves' ophthalmopathy. This chain uses TRBV28 with TRBJ2-7; 8 bases are a match to TRBD2. Sequenced input: blood. CDR3 protein: CASSLRSGTRGYEQYF. In DNA, the CDR3 is TGTGCCAGCAGTTTAAGGAGCGGGACTAGGGGCTACGAGCAGTACTTC.